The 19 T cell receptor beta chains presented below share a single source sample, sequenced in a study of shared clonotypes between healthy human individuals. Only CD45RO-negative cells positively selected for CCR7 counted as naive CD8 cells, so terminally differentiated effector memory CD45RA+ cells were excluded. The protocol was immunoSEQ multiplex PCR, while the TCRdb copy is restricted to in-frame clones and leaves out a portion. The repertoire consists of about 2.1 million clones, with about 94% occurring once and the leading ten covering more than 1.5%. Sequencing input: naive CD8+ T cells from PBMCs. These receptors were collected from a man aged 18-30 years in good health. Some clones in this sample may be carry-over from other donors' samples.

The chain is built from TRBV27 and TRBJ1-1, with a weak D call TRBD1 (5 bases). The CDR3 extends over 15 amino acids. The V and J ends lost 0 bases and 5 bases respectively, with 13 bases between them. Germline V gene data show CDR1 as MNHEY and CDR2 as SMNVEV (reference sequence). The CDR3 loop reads CASSLSSLGTTEAFF. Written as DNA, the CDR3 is TGTGCCAGCAGTTTATCAAGTCTAGGGACGACTGAAGCTTTCTTT.

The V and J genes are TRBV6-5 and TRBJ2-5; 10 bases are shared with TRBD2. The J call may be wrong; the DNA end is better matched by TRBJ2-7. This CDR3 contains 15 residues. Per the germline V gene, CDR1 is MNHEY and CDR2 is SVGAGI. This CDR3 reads CASSYRAGGPTEQYF. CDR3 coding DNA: TGTGCCAGCAGTTACAGAGCGGGAGGGCCGACCGAGCAGTACTTC.

The CDR3 loop is CASRTGTSGYNEQFF. The CDR3 DNA is TGTGCCAGCCGAACCGGGACTAGCGGATACAATGAGCAGTTCTTC. The chain is built from TRBV7-8 and TRBJ2-1; 11 bases line up with TRBD2. In germline, CDR1 is SGHVS, CDR2 FQNEAQ. The CDR3 totals 15 residues. Unmatched junction bases numbered 7, after V lost 8 bases and J lost 4 bases.

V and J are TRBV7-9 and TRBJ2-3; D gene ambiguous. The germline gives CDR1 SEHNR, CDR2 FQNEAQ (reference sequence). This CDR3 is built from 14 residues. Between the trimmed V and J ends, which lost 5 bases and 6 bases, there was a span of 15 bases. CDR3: CASSPTGPEDTQYF. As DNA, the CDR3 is TGTGCCAGCAGCCCGACTGGCCCTGAGGATACGCAGTATTTT.

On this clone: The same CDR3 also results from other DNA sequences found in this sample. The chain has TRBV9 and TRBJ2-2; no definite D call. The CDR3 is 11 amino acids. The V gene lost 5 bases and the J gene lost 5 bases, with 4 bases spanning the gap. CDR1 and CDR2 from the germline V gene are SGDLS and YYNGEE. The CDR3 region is CASSLTGELFF. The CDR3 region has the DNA TGTGCCAGCAGTCTAACCGGGGAGCTGTTTTTT.

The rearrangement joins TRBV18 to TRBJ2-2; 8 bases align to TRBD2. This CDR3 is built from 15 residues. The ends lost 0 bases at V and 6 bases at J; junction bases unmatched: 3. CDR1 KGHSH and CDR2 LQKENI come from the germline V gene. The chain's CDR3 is CASSPPDGRAGELFF. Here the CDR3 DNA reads TGTGCCAGCTCACCACCTGACGGGAGGGCCGGGGAGCTGTTTTTT.

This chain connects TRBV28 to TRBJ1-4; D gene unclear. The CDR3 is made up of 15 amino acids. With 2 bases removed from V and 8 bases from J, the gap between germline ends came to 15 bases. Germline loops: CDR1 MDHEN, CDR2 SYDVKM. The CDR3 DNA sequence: TGTGCCAGCAGTTTACTTAGCAGGCGTGCGGAAAAACTGTTTTTT. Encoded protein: CASSLLSRRAEKLFF.

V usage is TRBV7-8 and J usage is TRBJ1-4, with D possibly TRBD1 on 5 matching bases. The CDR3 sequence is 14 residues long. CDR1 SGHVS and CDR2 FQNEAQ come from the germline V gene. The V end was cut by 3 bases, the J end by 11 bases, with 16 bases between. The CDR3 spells CASSFGGREGKLFF. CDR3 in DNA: TGTGCCAGCAGCTTCGGCGGCAGGGAGGGGAAACTGTTTTTT.

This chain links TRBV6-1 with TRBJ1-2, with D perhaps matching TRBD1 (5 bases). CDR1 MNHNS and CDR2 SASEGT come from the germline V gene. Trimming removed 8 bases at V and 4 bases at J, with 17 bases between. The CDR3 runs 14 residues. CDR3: CASGARGTSYGYTF. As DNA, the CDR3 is TGTGCCAGCGGTGCTCGGGGGACCTCCTATGGCTACACCTTC.

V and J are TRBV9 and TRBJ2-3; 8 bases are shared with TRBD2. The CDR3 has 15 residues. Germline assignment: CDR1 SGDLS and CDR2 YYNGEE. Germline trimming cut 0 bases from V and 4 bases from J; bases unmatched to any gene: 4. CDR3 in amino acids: CASSVEGTSADTQYF. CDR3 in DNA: TGTGCCAGCAGCGTAGAGGGGACTAGTGCAGATACGCAGTATTTT.

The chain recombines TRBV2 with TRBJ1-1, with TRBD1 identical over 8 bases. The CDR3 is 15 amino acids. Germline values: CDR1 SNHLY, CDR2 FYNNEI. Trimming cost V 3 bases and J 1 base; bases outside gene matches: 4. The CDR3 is CASSETDRANTEAFF. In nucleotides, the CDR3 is TGTGCCAGCAGTGAGACGGACAGGGCGAACACTGAAGCTTTCTTT. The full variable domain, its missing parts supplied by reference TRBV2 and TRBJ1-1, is EPEVTQTPSHQVTQMGQEVILRCVPISNHLYFYWYRQILGQKVEFLVSFYNNEISEKSEIFDDQFSVERPDGSNFTLKIRSTKLEDSAMYFCASSETDRANTEAFFGQGTRLTVV.

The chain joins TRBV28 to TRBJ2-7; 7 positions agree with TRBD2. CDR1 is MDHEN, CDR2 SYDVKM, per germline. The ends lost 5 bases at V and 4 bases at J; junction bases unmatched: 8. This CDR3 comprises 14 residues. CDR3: CASSPTGGLYEQYF. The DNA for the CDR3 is TGTGCCAGCAGTCCGACCGGGGGGTTATACGAGCAGTACTTC.

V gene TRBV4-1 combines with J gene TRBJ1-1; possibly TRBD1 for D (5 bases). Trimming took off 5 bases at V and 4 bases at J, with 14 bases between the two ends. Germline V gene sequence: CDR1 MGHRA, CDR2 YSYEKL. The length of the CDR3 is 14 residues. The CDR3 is CASSTQKGVTEAFF. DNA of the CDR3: TGCGCCAGCAGCACACAGAAAGGGGTCACTGAAGCTTTCTTT.

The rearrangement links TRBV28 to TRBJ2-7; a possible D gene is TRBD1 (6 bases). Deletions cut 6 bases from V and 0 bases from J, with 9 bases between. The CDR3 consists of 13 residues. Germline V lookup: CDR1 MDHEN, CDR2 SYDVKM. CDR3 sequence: CASRGAGSYEQYF. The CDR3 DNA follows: TGTGCCAGCAGGGGGGCCGGCTCCTACGAGCAGTACTTC.

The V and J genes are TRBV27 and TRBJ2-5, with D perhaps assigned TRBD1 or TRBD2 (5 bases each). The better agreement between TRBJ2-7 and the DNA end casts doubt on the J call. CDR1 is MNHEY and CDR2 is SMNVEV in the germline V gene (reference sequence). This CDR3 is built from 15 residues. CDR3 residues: CASKYRDPLSYEQYF. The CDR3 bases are TGTGCCAGTAAATACCGGGACCCACTTTCTTACGAGCAGTACTTC.

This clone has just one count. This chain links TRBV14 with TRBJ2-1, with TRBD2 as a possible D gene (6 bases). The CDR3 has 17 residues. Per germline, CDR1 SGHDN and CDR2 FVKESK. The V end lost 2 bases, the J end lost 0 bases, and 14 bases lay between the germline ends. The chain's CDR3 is CASSQFLALSSYNEQFF. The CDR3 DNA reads TGTGCCAGCAGCCAATTCCTAGCGCTGAGCTCCTACAATGAGCAGTTCTTC.

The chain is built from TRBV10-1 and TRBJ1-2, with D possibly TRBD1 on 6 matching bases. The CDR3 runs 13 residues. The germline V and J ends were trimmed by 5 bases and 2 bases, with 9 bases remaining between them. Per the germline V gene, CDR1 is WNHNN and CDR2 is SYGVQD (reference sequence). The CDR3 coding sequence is TGCGCCAGCAGTTCCGACAGGAACTATGGCTACACCTTC. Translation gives CASSSDRNYGYTF.

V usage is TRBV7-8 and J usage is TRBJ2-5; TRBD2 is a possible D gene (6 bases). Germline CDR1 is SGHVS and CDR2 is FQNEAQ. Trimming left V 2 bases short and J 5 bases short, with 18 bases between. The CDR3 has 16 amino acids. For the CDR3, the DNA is TGTGCCAGCAGCTTAATTGAACGTGGGGGGTGGGAGACCCAGTACTTC. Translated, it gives CASSLIERGGWETQYF.

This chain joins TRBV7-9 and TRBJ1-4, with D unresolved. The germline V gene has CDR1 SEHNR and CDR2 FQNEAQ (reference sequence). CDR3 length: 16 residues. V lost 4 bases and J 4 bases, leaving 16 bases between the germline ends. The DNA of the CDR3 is TGTGCCAGCAGCTCAAGCGGTGGTGAAGGTAATGAAAAACTGTTTTTT. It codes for CASSSSGGEGNEKLFF.